A selection of T cell receptor beta chains follows, all from one sample in a study of shared clonotypes between healthy human individuals. Sequencing was performed with immunoSEQ multiplex PCR; in TCRdb, only in-frame clones are kept and a portion is missing. This sample has 800,000 to 1,200,000 clones; about 80% occur once, and the top ten carry approximately 0.5%. Input material: memory CD4+ T cells from PBMCs. Receptors were obtained from a man younger than 30 in good health. Some clones in this sample may be carry-over from other donors' samples. Each CDR3 is given with its conserved first and last residue. The order of the fields is V gene, D gene, J gene, clone size, CDR3 protein, CDR3 DNA. A D gene is named only where the DNA matches it firmly. Clone size appears in some rows only: once, few, many, or a class for an expanded clone.

TRBV27	NA	TRBJ2-2	NA	CASSFRFWGNTGELFF	TGTGCCAGCAGTTTCAGGTTTTGGGGGAACACCGGGGAGCTGTTTTTT
TRBV9	TRBD1	TRBJ1-6	NA	CASSADRVDSPLHF	TGTGCCAGCAGCGCGGACAGGGTGGATTCACCCCTCCACTTT
TRBV5-1	TRBD1	TRBJ2-7	few	CASSKDWDSSYEQYF	TGCGCCAGCAGCAAGGACTGGGACAGTTCCTACGAGCAGTACTTC
TRBV5-1	NA	TRBJ2-3	NA	CASSLVADTQYF	TGCGCCAGCAGCTTGGTGGCCGATACGCAGTATTTT
TRBV10-3	TRBD1	TRBJ1-5	NA	CAISEQGAGQPQHF	TGTGCCATCAGTGAACAGGGGGCAGGACAGCCCCAGCATTTT
TRBV7-2	NA	TRBJ2-5	NA	CASSTRVGVEETQYF	TGTGCCAGCAGCACCCGGGTCGGGGTAGAAGAGACCCAGTACTTC
TRBV25-1	NA	TRBJ2-5	once	CASSPGPEETQYF	TGTGCCAGCAGCCCCGGGCCCGAGGAGACCCAGTACTTC
TRBV6-1	NA	TRBJ1-5	NA	CASKMGLTGNQPQHF	TGTGCCAGCAAAATGGGTCTTACGGGCAATCAGCCCCAGCATTTT
TRBV7-2	NA	TRBJ2-1	NA	CASSAGQSQEQFF	TGTGCCAGCAGCGCGGGACAGTCTCAGGAGCAGTTCTTC
TRBV29-1	TRBD2	TRBJ2-2	NA	CSVVPSGRSRDTGELFF	TGCAGCGTTGTCCCTAGCGGGAGAAGTAGAGACACCGGGGAGCTGTTTTTT
TRBV4-1	NA	TRBJ2-7	NA	CASSQGLSTRSYEQYF	TGCGCCAGCAGCCAAGGTCTTTCCACGAGATCCTACGAGCAGTACTTC
TRBV27	TRBD1	TRBJ1-1	NA	CASRDRGTEAFF	TGTGCCAGCAGGGACAGGGGCACTGAAGCTTTCTTT
TRBV18	NA	TRBJ2-1	NA	CASSPGGVARGEQFF	TGTGCCAGCTCACCGGGCGGAGTGGCCAGGGGTGAGCAGTTCTTC
TRBV2	NA	TRBJ1-1	NA	CASSALGGVTEAFF	TGTGCCAGCAGTGCTTTAGGGGGGGTCACTGAAGCTTTCTTT
TRBV10-2	NA	TRBJ2-1	NA	CASTGARGSEQFF	TGCGCCAGCACGGGAGCGCGGGGAAGTGAGCAGTTCTTC
TRBV30	NA	TRBJ2-1	NA	CAWGFLSSVGEQFF	TGTGCCTGGGGTTTCCTATCTAGCGTGGGAGAGCAGTTCTTC
TRBV7-9	NA	TRBJ2-2	NA	CASSPSIGELFF	TGTGCCAGCAGCCCCTCGATCGGGGAGCTGTTTTTT
TRBV6-6	NA	TRBJ2-7	NA	CASSNIYEQYF	TGTGCCAGCAGCAATATTTACGAGCAGTACTTC
TRBV19	NA	TRBJ2-1	NA	CASSFTLGPGNEQFF	TGTGCCAGTAGTTTTACCCTGGGACCGGGGAATGAGCAGTTCTTC
TRBV5-4	NA	TRBJ2-3	NA	CASSLRPGDTQYF	TGTGCCAGCAGCTTGCGCCCCGGGGATACGCAGTATTTT
TRBV28	TRBD2	TRBJ2-3	NA	CASSFQSPGGRLGSTDTQYF	TGTGCCAGCAGTTTTCAAAGCCCCGGCGGGAGGCTCGGTAGCACAGATACGCAGTATTTT
TRBV28	NA	TRBJ2-5	NA	CATGGLLETQYF	TGTGCCACCGGGGGACTGTTAGAGACCCAGTACTTC
TRBV28	NA	TRBJ2-7	many	CASRPTGTVPYEQYF	TGTGCCAGCAGACCGACCGGGACCGTCCCCTACGAGCAGTACTTC
TRBV11-3	TRBD1	TRBJ2-2	NA	CASSLDRGLTGELFF	TGTGCCAGCAGCCTGGACAGGGGTTTAACCGGGGAGCTGTTTTTT
TRBV18	NA	TRBJ1-1	few	CASSPREGTEAFF	TGTGCCAGCTCACCCAGGGAAGGAACTGAAGCTTTCTTT
TRBV5-1	TRBD1	TRBJ1-5	NA	CASSLQGGNQPQHF	TGCGCCAGCAGCTTGCAGGGGGGCAATCAGCCCCAGCATTTT
TRBV6-5	NA	TRBJ1-4	NA	CASSFRGRALFF	TGTGCCAGCAGTTTCCGGGGCAGGGCACTGTTTTTT
TRBV4-1	NA	TRBJ2-5	many	CASSQVGSGATQETQYF	TGCGCCAGCAGCCAAGTTGGGAGCGGCGCCACTCAAGAGACCCAGTACTTC
TRBV30	NA	TRBJ2-7	NA	CASQLQRTNSYEQYF	TGTGCCTCCCAACTCCAGAGGACAAACTCCTACGAGCAGTACTTC
TRBV28	NA	TRBJ1-1	many	CASTLTPRVTEAFF	TGTGCCAGCACCTTGACTCCCAGGGTAACTGAAGCTTTCTTT
TRBV28	NA	TRBJ1-2	NA	CASSLSPDIYGYTF	TGTGCCAGCAGTTTATCCCCCGACATCTATGGCTACACCTTC
TRBV5-1	TRBD1	TRBJ2-7	NA	CASSLDRGRNEQYF	TGCGCCAGCAGCTTGGACAGGGGGAGGAACGAGCAGTACTTC
TRBV7-8	TRBD2	TRBJ2-7	NA	CASSLRSETSGARDF	TGTGCCAGCAGCTTACGCTCCGAGACTAGCGGCGCCCGAGACTTC
TRBV11-1	NA	TRBJ2-5	NA	CASSLALGAEETQYF	TGTGCCAGCAGCTTAGCGCTCGGAGCGGAAGAGACCCAGTACTTC
TRBV10-3	TRBD1	TRBJ1-1	NA	CATAGGAYTEAFF	TGTGCCACTGCAGGGGGCGCGTACACTGAAGCTTTCTTT
TRBV5-1	NA	TRBJ1-3	NA	CASSFGGSAGNTIYF	TGCGCCAGCAGCTTTGGGGGCTCGGCGGGAAACACCATATATTTT
TRBV11-2	NA	TRBJ1-2	NA	CASSFTTGANYGYTF	TGTGCCAGCAGCTTCACGACGGGAGCTAACTATGGCTACACCTTC
TRBV10-3	NA	TRBJ2-2	NA	CAISNTGTNTGELFF	TGTGCCATCAGCAACACAGGGACGAACACCGGGGAGCTGTTTTTT